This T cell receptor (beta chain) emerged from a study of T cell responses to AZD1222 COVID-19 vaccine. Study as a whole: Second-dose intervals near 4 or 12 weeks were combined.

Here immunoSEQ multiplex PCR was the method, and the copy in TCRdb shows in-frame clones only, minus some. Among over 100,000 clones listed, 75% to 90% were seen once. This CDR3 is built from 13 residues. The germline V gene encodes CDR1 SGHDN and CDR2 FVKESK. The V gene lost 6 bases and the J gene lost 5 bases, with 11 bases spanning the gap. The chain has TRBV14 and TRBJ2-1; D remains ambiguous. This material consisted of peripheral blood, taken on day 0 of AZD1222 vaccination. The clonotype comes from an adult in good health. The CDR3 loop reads CASSSGWDNEQFF. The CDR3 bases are TGTGCCAGCAGTTCCGGGTGGGACAATGAGCAGTTCTTC.